The 32 T cell receptor beta chains below were found in one sample sequenced in a study of shared clonotypes between healthy human individuals (dated by TCRdb to the early 2020s). The library was prepared using the immunoSEQ multiplex PCR assay. TCRdb obtained this table from immuneACCESS and retained in-frame rearrangements with V and J assigned. These tables miss some clones; where compared with another copy, unresolved V genes account for less than half of the shortfall, and the remainder is unexplained. The sample has 2 million to 2.5 million clones on record, roughly 93% of them singletons. The ten largest make up about 0.37% of the sample. Sequenced: naive CD4+ T cells from PBMCs. Reading the label with the study, this specimen's cell subset or site is: CD45RA+ positively selected. The receptors were sampled from a man aged 18 to 29 in good health. Some clones in this sample may be carry-over from other donors' samples.

V is TRBV7-2 and J is TRBJ1-2, with D perhaps TRBD1 (5 bases). Germline lookup yields CDR1 SGHTA and CDR2 FQGNSA. The CDR3 is 17 residues long. Trimming shortened V by 0 bases and J by 6 bases, and 20 bases separated the two germline ends. The chain's CDR3 is CASSLAVGEMRENGYTF. CDR3 in DNA: TGTGCCAGCAGCTTAGCAGTGGGGGAGATGAGGGAGAATGGCTACACCTTC.

As regards this clone: Other DNA sequences in this specimen translate into the identical CDR3. The chain has TRBV5-1 and TRBJ2-1, with TRBD2 matching 14 bases. CDR1 is SGHRS and CDR2 is YFSETQ in the germline V gene. This CDR3 contains 16 residues. V was clipped by 3 bases and J by 4 bases; unmatched bases: 3. The CDR3 here is CASSWGLAGEYNEQFF. DNA for the CDR3: TGCGCCAGCAGCTGGGGACTAGCGGGAGAGTACAATGAGCAGTTCTTC.

This chain joins TRBV5-1 and TRBJ2-7, with 8 bases matching TRBD1. CDR1 is SGHRS, CDR2 YFSETQ, per germline. The CDR3 runs 15 residues. V dropped 1 base and J dropped 5; count of bases not matched to a gene: 8. The CDR3 coding sequence is TGCGCCAGCAGCTTGATAGTGACAGGGGCGCACGAGCAGTACTTC. Its translation: CASSLIVTGAHEQYF. Drawing the rest from reference TRBV5-1 and TRBJ2-7, the complete variable domain is KAGVTQTPRYLIKTRGQQVTLSCSPISGHRSVSWYQQTPGQGLQFLFEYFSETQRNKGNFPGRFSGRQFSNSRSEMNVSTLELGDSALYLCASSLIVTGAHEQYFGPGTRLTVT.

Details on this clone: The same CDR3 also results from other DNA sequences found in this sample. V usage is TRBV7-2 and J usage is TRBJ2-2; possible D gene TRBD2, 6 bases. CDR3 length: 15 amino acids. The V end lost 3 bases, the J end lost 1 base, and 9 bases lay between the germline ends. CDR1 is SGHTA, CDR2 FQGNSA, per germline. The CDR3 nucleotides read TGTGCCAGCAGCTTGCTCGGGGGGAACACCGGGGAGCTGTTTTTT. Residues: CASSLLGGNTGELFF.

The chain combines TRBV11-2 with TRBJ1-3; D remains unclear. Per germline, CDR1 SGHAT and CDR2 FQNNGV. The CDR3 is 17 amino acids. The ends were cut back, 1 base at V and 4 bases at J, with 17 bases in the middle. The CDR3: CASSLVARQLHGNTIYF. DNA for the CDR3: TGTGCCAGCAGCTTAGTCGCCAGGCAACTTCACGGAAACACCATATATTTT.

V is TRBV6-1 and J is TRBJ2-1, with 7 bases aligning to TRBD1. The CDR3 spans 11 residues. V lost 6 bases, J lost 14 bases, and 7 bases stayed unmatched. Germline CDR1 MNHNS, CDR2 SASEGT. CDR3 bases: TGTGCCAGCAGCCCGGGACAGTTGGAGTTCTTC. Encoded protein: CASSPGQLEFF.

A few counts support this clone. V usage is TRBV30 and J usage is TRBJ1-4; 10 bases agree with TRBD1. With V trimmed by 2 bases and J by 9 bases, 9 bases remained unmatched. CDR1 is GTSNPN, CDR2 SVGIG, per germline (reference sequence). The length of the CDR3 is 15 residues. The CDR3 region has the DNA TGTGCCTGGAGTCCCCGGGGACAGGGGAATCAAAAACTGTTTTTT. It encodes CAWSPRGQGNQKLFF. Complete variable domain (other parts from reference TRBV30 and TRBJ1-4): SQTIHQWPATLVQPVGSPLSLECTVEGTSNPNLYWYRQAAGRGLQLLFYSVGIGQISSEVPQNLSASRPQDRQFILSSKKLLLSDSGFYLCAWSPRGQGNQKLFFGSGTQLSVL.

V is TRBV11-2 and J is TRBJ2-7; 8 positions match TRBD1. The V segment lost 4 bases and the J segment 0 bases; nucleotides outside the gene matches: 5. The V gene's germline CDR1 is SGHAT and CDR2 FQNNGV. This CDR3 has 15 residues. The CDR3 reads CASSSRDRSSYEQYF. In DNA, the CDR3 is TGTGCCAGCAGCTCCCGGGACAGGAGCTCCTACGAGCAGTACTTC.

The rearrangement joins TRBV6-1 to TRBJ2-3, with D maybe TRBD1 (5 bases). Trimming left V 7 bases short and J 8 bases short, with 13 bases between. The CDR3 loop spans 12 amino acids. Germline V CDR1 and CDR2: MNHNS, SASEGT. The CDR3 loop is CASTPLRGTQYF. CDR3 coding DNA: TGTGCCAGCACCCCCCTAAGGGGTACGCAGTATTTT.

This sequence joins TRBV5-8 and TRBJ1-3; D is undetermined. CDR3 length: 13 residues. CDR1 is SGHTS and CDR2 is YDEGEE in the germline V gene. The V and J ends lost 6 bases and 0 bases respectively, with 7 bases between them. The CDR3 DNA reads TGTGCCAGCATCCAGCCCTCTGGAAACACCATATATTTT. Its protein is CASIQPSGNTIYF.

This chain connects TRBV6-5 to TRBJ2-7; 10 bases line up with TRBD2. Germline CDR1 and CDR2: MNHEY and SVGAGI. This CDR3 has 15 amino acids. V lost 5 bases to trimming and J lost 0 bases; unmatched junction nucleotides: 4. Written as DNA, the CDR3 is TGTGCCAGCAGTAAGTCTAGCGGGAGCTCCTACGAGCAGTACTTC. This codes for CASSKSSGSSYEQYF.

This clone was seen once. The chain recombines TRBV11-2 with TRBJ2-1; D is ambiguous. V was trimmed by 0 bases and J by 2 bases, leaving 5 bases between them. The CDR3 contains 14 residues. Looked up from germline, CDR1 is SGHAT and CDR2 is FQNNGV. In DNA form, the CDR3 reads TGTGCCAGCAGCTTAGAGGTCACCTACAATGAGCAGTTCTTC. This translates into CASSLEVTYNEQFF.

This chain uses TRBV4-1 with TRBJ2-7; D is perhaps TRBD1 (6 bases). The germline V gene has CDR1 MGHRA and CDR2 YSYEKL. V dropped 6 bases and J dropped 3 bases, with 21 bases sitting between them. CDR3 size: 16 residues. Here the CDR3 DNA reads TGCGCCAGCAGACCCGAAGGAACAGGGAGTTTCTACGAGCAGTACTTC. The encoded protein is CASRPEGTGSFYEQYF.

The chain uses TRBV6-1 and TRBJ2-1, with a weak D call TRBD2 (5 bases). V gave up 7 bases and J gave up 0 bases, with 10 bases separating them. Germline V gene sequence: CDR1 MNHNS, CDR2 SASEGT. The CDR3 spans 14 residues. This chain's CDR3 is CASTEGSSYNEQFF. As DNA, the CDR3 is TGTGCCAGCACCGAGGGAAGCTCCTACAATGAGCAGTTCTTC.

The chain is built from TRBV7-9 and TRBJ2-1; D perhaps matches TRBD2 (6 bases). Germline values: CDR1 SEHNR, CDR2 FQNEAQ (reference sequence). Trimming removed 4 bases at V and 9 bases at J, with 16 bases between. This CDR3 has 14 residues. CDR3 nucleotides: TGTGCCAGCAGCTCGGAGACGACTAGTCCTGAGCAGTTCTTC. This gives the protein CASSSETTSPEQFF.

The chain uses TRBV5-1 and TRBJ2-3; maybe TRBD2 (6 bases). Deletions cut 5 bases from V and 0 bases from J, with 13 bases between. The CDR3 runs 15 residues. The germline V gene encodes CDR1 SGHRS and CDR2 YFSETQ. Here the CDR3 reads CASRGRSPSTDTQYF. The DNA of the CDR3 is TGCGCCAGCAGGGGGAGGAGCCCTAGCACAGATACGCAGTATTTT.

The chain has TRBV18 and TRBJ1-1, with 9 bases matching TRBD1. The CDR3 has 14 amino acids. In germline, CDR1 is KGHSH, CDR2 LQKENI. After removal of 5 bases from V and 3 bases from J, the junction contained 4 bases not matched to a gene. CDR3 nucleotides: TGTGCCAGCTCATATCGGACAGGGGACACTGAAGCTTTCTTT. It translates to CASSYRTGDTEAFF.

The V gene is TRBV5-1, the J gene TRBJ2-1, with a tentative D call TRBD2 (6 bases). The CDR3 is made up of 16 amino acids. The germline V and J ends were trimmed by 2 bases and 0 bases, with 12 bases remaining between them. Germline V lookup: CDR1 SGHRS, CDR2 YFSETQ. The CDR3 spells CASSFSGRPSYNEQFF. CDR3 nucleotide sequence: TGCGCCAGCAGCTTTAGCGGACGACCCTCCTACAATGAGCAGTTCTTC.

The sample holds one count of this clone. J is TRBJ1-2 and V is TRBV9, with 7 bases lining up with TRBD1. Germline CDR1 and CDR2: SGDLS and YYNGEE. V lost 4 bases, J lost 3 bases, and 15 bases stayed unmatched. The CDR3 is 17 residues long. In nucleotides, the CDR3 is TGTGCCAGCAGCCCCCGGGCAGGGGGTTGGGGAGACTATGGCTACACCTTC. The encoded protein is CASSPRAGGWGDYGYTF.

Note on this clone: Additional DNA sequences in this sample encode the identical CDR3. DNA of the CDR3: TGTGCCAGCAGCTTGGGACAGGGGGCTGGCGAGCAGTACTTC. Its translation is CASSLGQGAGEQYF. This chain connects TRBV7-2 to TRBJ2-7; TRBD1 agrees at 12 bases. Germline V CDR1 and CDR2: SGHTA, FQGNSA. V trimming: 3 bases; J trimming: 6 bases; junction bases outside the gene matches: 3. This CDR3 has 14 amino acids.

The chain joins TRBV5-1 to TRBJ2-2; TRBD2 matches at 12 bases. Germline V CDR1 and CDR2: SGHRS, YFSETQ. Trimming took 0 bases from V and 6 from J; bases not matched to a gene: 3. The CDR3 totals 16 residues. The CDR3 region has the DNA TGCGCCAGCAGCTTGGCCGCTAGCGGGAGGGCCGGGGAGCTGTTTTTT. It is translated as CASSLAASGRAGELFF.

Comments on this clone: The sample carries other DNA sequences with the same CDR3. V is TRBV7-2 and J is TRBJ1-2; TRBD1 might be the D (5 bases). Germline V lookup: CDR1 SGHTA, CDR2 FQGNSA. This CDR3 has 13 residues. V lost 3 bases and J 2 bases, leaving 7 bases between the germline ends. The chain's CDR3 is CASSFDRNYGYTF. CDR3 DNA: TGTGCCAGCAGCTTCGACAGAAACTATGGCTACACCTTC.

This clone was found once. The CDR3 is CASGKGTGGFETQYF. The CDR3 DNA is TGCGCCAGCGGGAAGGGGACAGGGGGCTTTGAGACCCAGTACTTC. The J gene is TRBJ2-5, the V gene TRBV5-1; 12 nucleotides line up with TRBD1. The germline V gene encodes CDR1 SGHRS and CDR2 YFSETQ. The CDR3 contains 15 residues. Losses at the gene ends were 7 bases for V and 5 bases for J; bases not matched to a gene: 9. Using reference TRBV5-1 and TRBJ2-5 for the parts outside the CDR3, the full variable domain is KAGVTQTPRYLIKTRGQQVTLSCSPISGHRSVSWYQQTPGQGLQFLFEYFSETQRNKGNFPGRFSGRQFSNSRSEMNVSTLELGDSALYLCASGKGTGGFETQYFGPGTRLLVL.

The chain carries TRBV19 and TRBJ1-3; 9 nucleotides agree with TRBD1. The CDR3 is 16 residues long. With V trimmed by 5 bases and J by 3 bases, 8 bases remained unmatched. Germline CDR1 LNHDA, CDR2 SQIVND (reference sequence). The CDR3 DNA reads TGTGCCAGTAGTGGACGGACAGGGGAGCGTGGAAACACCATATATTTT. The encoded protein is CASSGRTGERGNTIYF.

This sequence joins TRBV5-1 and TRBJ1-1; D gene ambiguous. Germline V gene lookup returns CDR1 SGHRS and CDR2 YFSETQ. Deletions cut 4 bases from V and 4 bases from J, with 20 bases between. The CDR3 loop spans 16 amino acids. The CDR3 reads CASSASATAVGTEAFF. The CDR3 DNA reads TGCGCCAGCAGCGCCTCGGCCACCGCCGTTGGCACTGAAGCTTTCTTT.

This clone was found once. This chain links TRBV7-3 with TRBJ1-2; D is uncertain. Per the germline V gene, CDR1 is SGHTA and CDR2 is FQGTGA. V dropped 1 base and J dropped 2 bases, with 11 bases sitting between them. The CDR3 length is 15 residues. This CDR3 reads CASSLNGFSNYGYTF. The CDR3 DNA follows: TGTGCCAGCAGCTTAAACGGTTTCAGCAACTATGGCTACACCTTC.

The chain employs TRBV5-1 and TRBJ2-7; D is uncertain. V was shortened by 0 bases and J by 2 bases, with 12 bases between the two germline ends. The CDR3 consists of 15 residues. Germline CDR1 is SGHRS and CDR2 is YFSETQ. The CDR3 here is CASSLDLDTTYEQYF. The CDR3 DNA reads as TGCGCCAGCAGCTTGGACTTGGATACCACCTACGAGCAGTACTTC.

Note on this clone: The sample holds other DNA sequences that translate to the same CDR3. The chain recombines TRBV9 with TRBJ2-7, with TRBD1 matching over 8 bases. The CDR3 is 14 residues long. V lost 6 bases and J lost 1; bases outside the gene matches: 6. Looked up from germline, CDR1 is SGDLS and CDR2 is YYNGEE. CDR3 nucleotide sequence: TGTGCCAGCACCCCCGGACAGGGATCCTACGAGCAGTACTTC. Translating gives CASTPGQGSYEQYF.

The genes are TRBV7-3 and TRBJ2-1; D gene ambiguous. The V end lost 7 bases, the J end lost 0 bases, and 7 bases lay between the germline ends. The CDR3 contains 13 residues. CDR1 is SGHTA and CDR2 is FQGTGA in the germline V gene. CDR3 sequence: CASTAASYNEQFF. The CDR3 nucleotides read TGTGCCAGCACCGCTGCCTCCTACAATGAGCAGTTCTTC.

Concerning this clone: Other nucleotide sequences from this sample produce the same CDR3. The V gene is TRBV20-1, the J gene TRBJ1-1; D is undetermined. Germline loops: CDR1 DFQATT, CDR2 SNEGSKA (reference sequence). The CDR3 runs to 11 residues. V lost 1 base, J lost 3 bases, and 3 bases lay in between. The CDR3 region is CSARGHTEAFF. In DNA form, the CDR3 reads TGCAGTGCTAGAGGACACACTGAAGCTTTCTTT.

The rearrangement uses TRBV28 and TRBJ2-7; D unclear. Trimming shortened V by 3 bases and J by 2 bases, and 11 bases separated the two germline ends. Looked up from germline, CDR1 is MDHEN and CDR2 is SYDVKM. This CDR3 is built from 14 residues. The CDR3 nucleotides read TGTGCCAGCAGTTTGACATCTCAAGCCTACGAGCAGTACTTC. Protein sequence: CASSLTSQAYEQYF.

V gene TRBV4-1 combines with J gene TRBJ2-3; D might be TRBD2 (5 bases). V gave up 4 bases and J gave up 2 bases, with 13 bases separating them. Per the germline V gene, CDR1 is MGHRA and CDR2 is YSYEKL. The CDR3 extends over 15 amino acids. This CDR3 reads CASSRPLAPTDTQYF. CDR3 nucleotides: TGCGCCAGCAGCCGCCCGCTAGCACCCACAGATACGCAGTATTTT.